This TCR beta chain is drawn from a study of blood T cell repertoires in COVID-19. Study context: The origin of the acute and convalescent COVID-19 samples was the United States, Italy and Spain. Nucleic acid was either cDNA or gDNA, and it came from T cells, B-cell-depleted T cells, or PBMCs.

The CDR3 length is 13 residues. The V and J ends lost 4 bases and 10 bases respectively, with 16 bases between them. The germline V gene has CDR1 ENHRY and CDR2 SYGVKD. As processed by the authors: Amplified reference gene primers provided the basis for estimating nucleated cell counts. Libraries were prepared by immunoSEQ multiplex PCR; TCRdb keeps only in-frame clonotypes and omits some of them. The V and J calls and clone size were taken over from that table, and D and trimming were inferred from the DNA. The repertoire has about 100,000 clones, approximately 86% of them found once; the top ten carry 5.5% to 8%.

V and J are TRBV10-3 and TRBJ1-1; D is uncertain. Sequenced input: peripheral blood. The sequence was obtained from an older woman with acute or convalescent COVID-19. The CDR3 nucleotides read TGTGCCATCAGTGGGGAGGGTGCCACGGTAGCTTTCTTT. Residues: CAISGEGATVAFF.